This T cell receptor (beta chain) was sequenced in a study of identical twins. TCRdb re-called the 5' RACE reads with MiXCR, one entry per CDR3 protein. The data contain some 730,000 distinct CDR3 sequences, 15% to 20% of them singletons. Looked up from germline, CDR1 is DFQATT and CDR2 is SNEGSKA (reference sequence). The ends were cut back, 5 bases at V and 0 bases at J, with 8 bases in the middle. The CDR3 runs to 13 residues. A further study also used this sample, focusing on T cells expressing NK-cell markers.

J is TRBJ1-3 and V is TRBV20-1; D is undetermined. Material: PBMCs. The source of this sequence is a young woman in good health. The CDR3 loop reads CSAQLHSGNTIYF. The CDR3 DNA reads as TGCAGTGCTCAGCTTCACTCTGGAAACACCATATATTTT.